This is a list of T cell receptor beta chains from one sample in a study of T cells after yellow fever vaccination. In TCRdb, the 5' RACE reads were re-called with MiXCR into one record per CDR3 protein. The table includes about 320,000 distinct CDR3 sequences, around 4.5% detected once. Source: PBMCs, taken 15 days after the yellow fever booster vaccination. The receptors here all came from a man aged 18 to 29 who received the YFV17D yellow fever vaccine. Both conserved end residues are trimmed from each CDR3. The size of a clone is reported for some rows only, either as once, few or many, or as a class for expanded clones.

abundance: -; j_gene: TRBJ2-1; v_gene: TRBV5-1; CDR3aa: ASSRGASGGAHEQF
abundance: few; j_gene: TRBJ2-1; v_gene: TRBV4-1; CDR3aa: ASSQESVGEQF
abundance: -; j_gene: TRBJ2-6; v_gene: TRBV29-1; CDR3aa: SVTGESGANVLT
abundance: many; j_gene: TRBJ1-3; v_gene: TRBV20-1; CDR3aa: SAPSPRQDHWGDTIY
abundance: -; j_gene: TRBJ2-1; v_gene: TRBV5-1; CDR3aa: ASSLFLPSNEQF
abundance: few; j_gene: TRBJ2-7; v_gene: TRBV6-1; CDR3aa: ASSESPGIYEQY
abundance: -; j_gene: TRBJ2-7; v_gene: TRBV6-6; CDR3aa: ASSYPWDGTNEQY
abundance: -; j_gene: TRBJ2-7; v_gene: TRBV19; CDR3aa: ASTPSHRGAFYEQY
abundance: many; j_gene: TRBJ2-7; v_gene: TRBV6-1; CDR3aa: ASSEANFRGRGYEQY
abundance: many; j_gene: TRBJ1-2; v_gene: TRBV6-1; CDR3aa: ASSHNHGYT
abundance: many; j_gene: TRBJ2-7; v_gene: TRBV12-3/TRBV12-4; CDR3aa: ASGNLPVSYEQY
abundance: few; j_gene: TRBJ2-2; v_gene: TRBV20-1; CDR3aa: SAGSTGIGELF
abundance: many; j_gene: TRBJ1-2; v_gene: TRBV15; CDR3aa: ATVDRGGGNYGYT
abundance: few; j_gene: TRBJ1-1; v_gene: TRBV12-5; CDR3aa: ASGLVRFGEGVRTEAF
abundance: -; j_gene: TRBJ2-3; v_gene: TRBV7-2; CDR3aa: ASSFSALSTDTQY
abundance: many; j_gene: TRBJ1-1; v_gene: TRBV7-9; CDR3aa: ASSLVGQGLNTEAF
abundance: few; j_gene: TRBJ1-1; v_gene: TRBV7-2; CDR3aa: ASSPRQGGLEAF
abundance: many; j_gene: TRBJ2-2; v_gene: TRBV12-3/TRBV12-4; CDR3aa: ASTRQGGGELF
abundance: many; j_gene: TRBJ1-3; v_gene: TRBV7-9; CDR3aa: ASSLLPHSGNTIY
abundance: many; j_gene: TRBJ2-7; v_gene: TRBV20-1; CDR3aa: SARATGPRDEQY
abundance: many; j_gene: TRBJ2-1; v_gene: TRBV7-6; CDR3aa: ASSVWDSYNEQF
abundance: many; j_gene: TRBJ1-1; v_gene: TRBV18; CDR3aa: ASSERSEAF
abundance: few; j_gene: TRBJ2-5; v_gene: TRBV19; CDR3aa: ASSIAPSQETQY
abundance: -; j_gene: TRBJ1-2; v_gene: TRBV7-2; CDR3aa: ASSLSGEGYT
abundance: few; j_gene: TRBJ2-2; v_gene: TRBV18; CDR3aa: ASSPGRLQMGTGELF
abundance: -; j_gene: TRBJ1-2; v_gene: TRBV20-1; CDR3aa: SASTTGARGYT
abundance: many; j_gene: TRBJ1-1; v_gene: TRBV29-1; CDR3aa: SALRGTNTEAF
abundance: once; j_gene: TRBJ2-1; v_gene: TRBV5-6; CDR3aa: ACSLVQDNEQF
abundance: few; j_gene: TRBJ2-1; v_gene: TRBV6-2/TRBV6-3; CDR3aa: ASSTARVNEQF
abundance: many; j_gene: TRBJ1-5; v_gene: TRBV7-6; CDR3aa: ASSLDSGYQPQH
abundance: many; j_gene: TRBJ1-1; v_gene: TRBV7-2; CDR3aa: ASSLAGASNTEAF
abundance: -; j_gene: TRBJ2-1; v_gene: TRBV30; CDR3aa: AWAPLAGGPDEQF
abundance: many; j_gene: TRBJ1-4; v_gene: TRBV29-1; CDR3aa: SVANHRGFSEKLF
abundance: few; j_gene: TRBJ1-1; v_gene: TRBV30; CDR3aa: AWSVGGDTEAF
abundance: many; j_gene: TRBJ2-4; v_gene: TRBV6-5; CDR3aa: ASSYSAGGGNIQY
abundance: many; j_gene: TRBJ1-1; v_gene: TRBV6-2/TRBV6-3; CDR3aa: ASSNRVAEAF
abundance: many; j_gene: TRBJ2-3; v_gene: TRBV5-5; CDR3aa: ASSLRGVPAIDTQY
abundance: once; j_gene: TRBJ2-7; v_gene: TRBV10-3; CDR3aa: AITQEQGYEQY
abundance: many; j_gene: TRBJ1-1; v_gene: TRBV18; CDR3aa: ASSQSQGNTEAF
abundance: few; j_gene: TRBJ2-6; v_gene: TRBV9; CDR3aa: ASSQPSGANVLT
abundance: many; j_gene: TRBJ2-1; v_gene: TRBV5-6; CDR3aa: ASSLGQGWNEQF
abundance: many; j_gene: TRBJ2-1; v_gene: TRBV9; CDR3aa: ASSVGPAGGPPYNEQF
abundance: few; j_gene: TRBJ1-3; v_gene: TRBV6-5; CDR3aa: ASSYSFAGFGNTIY
abundance: -; j_gene: TRBJ1-1; v_gene: TRBV5-1; CDR3aa: ASSLRAGRFTEAF
abundance: many; j_gene: TRBJ2-7; v_gene: TRBV9; CDR3aa: ASSVGGGNEQY
abundance: many; j_gene: TRBJ1-2; v_gene: TRBV7-9; CDR3aa: ASSRTGGSNYGYT
abundance: many; j_gene: TRBJ2-3; v_gene: TRBV7-6; CDR3aa: ASSRTAGTSTDTQY
abundance: -; j_gene: TRBJ2-7; v_gene: TRBV12-3/TRBV12-4; CDR3aa: ASSPDANSYEQY
abundance: -; j_gene: TRBJ2-5; v_gene: TRBV11-2; CDR3aa: ASSLVLAGAETQY
abundance: -; j_gene: TRBJ1-4; v_gene: TRBV5-5; CDR3aa: ASSFRQMNNEKLF
abundance: many; j_gene: TRBJ1-1; v_gene: TRBV7-9; CDR3aa: ASSFGGEAF
abundance: many; j_gene: TRBJ2-1; v_gene: TRBV7-9; CDR3aa: ASSLSLAGAYNEQF
abundance: many; j_gene: TRBJ2-5; v_gene: TRBV12-3/TRBV12-4; CDR3aa: ASSSGGSETQY